These T cell receptor beta chains were read from a single sample in a study of identifying expanded T cells in peripheral blood. The method was immunoSEQ multiplex PCR; TCRdb's version includes in-frame clones alone and lacks a portion of them. The table lists roughly 63,000 clones, under 85% of them singletons. The sequencing input was blood. The receptors here all came from a person aged 18-69 years in good health. CDR3s include the opening cysteine and the closing phenylalanine or tryptophan. A D gene is named only where the DNA matches it firmly.

>TRBV7-2|-|TRBJ2-7
CASSAHPAGNYEQYF
>TRBV5-1|-|TRBJ2-2
CASSSLDREGFYNTGELFF
>TRBV27|-|TRBJ2-2
CASTGITGELFF
>TRBV5-1|-|TRBJ1-2
CASSPEVRASFGYGYTF
>TRBV5-5|-|TRBJ1-5
CASSSDSNQPQHF
>TRBV5-1|TRBD1|TRBJ1-1
CASSLRTGGGEAFF
>TRBV10-3|-|TRBJ2-7
CAIRPQQYDEQYF
>TRBV19|-|TRBJ2-1
CASSIGVGGPNEQFF
>TRBV19|-|TRBJ2-2
CASSIEAGTRGELFF
>TRBV11-3|-|TRBJ2-5
CASSLDLRLQETQYF
>TRBV27|-|TRBJ1-2
CASSPYTGHGYTF
>TRBV7-2|TRBD2|TRBJ2-1
CASSFSRTSGSNEQFF
>TRBV6-5|-|TRBJ2-1
CASSMDFGEQFF
>TRBV18|TRBD2|TRBJ2-5
CASSRLAGGQETQYF
>TRBV15|-|TRBJ2-5
CATSRVGKETQYF
>TRBV19|-|TRBJ1-1
CASSGRGQWVAEAFF
>TRBV7-9|-|TRBJ2-3
CASSRVFLDTQYF
>TRBV5-1|-|TRBJ1-5
CASSSTTSRELGQPQHF
>TRBV30|-|TRBJ2-7
CAWSVPFGSYEQYF
>TRBV21-1|-|TRBJ1-5
CASSKMRGGLQPQHF
>TRBV5-5|TRBD2|TRBJ2-1
CASSVGLVNNNEQFF
>TRBV5-1|-|TRBJ2-5
CASSFDREETQYF
>TRBV11-3|-|TRBJ1-1
CASSFSRNTEAFF
>TRBV29-1|-|TRBJ1-1
CSADRGLNTEAFF
>TRBV11-3|-|TRBJ2-1
CASSLGLGQFF
>TRBV5-1|TRBD1|TRBJ1-2
CASSKGQGDGYTF
>TRBV9|-|TRBJ2-1
CASSRTGTLNEQFF
>TRBV6-1|TRBD1|TRBJ1-4
CASSGYGTGNEKLFF
>TRBV15|-|TRBJ2-5
CATGRTVLETQYF
>TRBV7-2|TRBD2|TRBJ2-3
CASSLAGTSGITDTQYF
>TRBV7-3|-|TRBJ2-3
CASSSGGSTDTQYF
>TRBV11-2|TRBD1|TRBJ1-4
CASSQDRGGEKLFF
>TRBV7-8|-|TRBJ2-1
CASSLESVREKGPLYNEQFF
>TRBV7-8|TRBD2|TRBJ2-3
CASSHRSGGTDTQYF
>TRBV18|-|TRBJ1-1
CASSPRGEMNTEAFF
>TRBV13|TRBD2|TRBJ2-7
CASSLSGGGEQYF
>TRBV10-2|-|TRBJ2-1
CASSRGLSYNEQFF
>TRBV2|-|TRBJ2-4
CASLQGIKNIQYF
>TRBV30|-|TRBJ1-3
CAYVSRLSSGNTIYF
>TRBV19|TRBD1|TRBJ1-1
CAGRGPGQAGGTEAFF
>TRBV27|-|TRBJ2-1
CASSTIHSGLPSYNEQFF
>TRBV5-4|TRBD1|TRBJ1-4
CANPRDSTATNEKLFF
>TRBV2|TRBD1|TRBJ1-2
CASLQGRTSGYTF
>TRBV7-7|TRBD2|TRBJ2-2
CASSLRTSSQNTGELFF
>TRBV6-5|TRBD1|TRBJ2-3
CASSYLGQGSTDTQYF
>TRBV7-9|-|TRBJ1-3
CASSFTFSGNTIYF
>TRBV28|-|TRBJ2-2
CASRTAGTGELFF
>TRBV6-5|TRBD2|TRBJ2-1
CASSYGTSGRYNEQFF
>TRBV30|TRBD1|TRBJ1-4
CAWRLTGLTEKLFF
>TRBV6-1|-|TRBJ2-2
CASSEKGEVTGELFF